This entry describes one TCR beta chain. Patients from Seattle were sampled longitudinally, starting during active infection. These data are taken from a study of blood T cell repertoires in COVID-19. Background on the study: The cDNA or gDNA used as material had been derived from T cells, B-cell-depleted T cells, or PBMCs.

Germline CDR1 SGHTA, CDR2 FQGNSA. Trimming shortened V by 3 bases and J by 4 bases, and 12 bases separated the two germline ends. The CDR3 is 14 amino acids. Authors' analysis steps: Estimated nucleated cell counts came from reference gene primer amplification. Profiled with immunoSEQ multiplex PCR; TCRdb holds only in-frame clones, not every one. V, J and clone size derive from that table, while D and trimming were established from the DNA sequence. The top ten clones hold 7.8% of a sample with fewer than 700,000 clones, around 90% of them seen once. This TCR derives from a woman between 45 and 65 years old with COVID-19, enrolled during active disease. The V call is TRBV7-2, the J call TRBJ1-1; no definite D call. Source material: peripheral blood. Here the CDR3 reads CASSFGPGSTEAFF. CDR3 nucleotides: TGTGCCAGCAGCTTTGGGCCGGGATCCACTGAAGCTTTCTTT.